Listed here is a single T cell receptor beta chain. The assay was immunoSEQ multiplex PCR, and TCRdb's table has in-frame clones only and misses some. In the table there are over 2,000,000 clones, 90% to 95% of which are singletons. The naive CD8 fraction comprised CD45RO-negative cells positively selected for CCR7 and excluded terminally differentiated effector memory CD45RA+ cells. V shed 3 bases and J shed 3 bases, with 15 bases lying between them. The CDR3 runs 17 residues. Germline V gene sequence: CDR1 MNHEY, CDR2 SMNVEV (reference sequence). The entry originates in a study of shared clonotypes between healthy human individuals.

Specimen: naive CD8+ T cells from PBMCs. The TCR originated in a man aged 18 to 29 in good health. Some clones in this sample may be carry-over from other donors' samples. The chain recombines TRBV27 with TRBJ1-6, with D perhaps TRBD1 (5 bases). CDR3: CASSFWQGGNYNSPLHF. DNA for the CDR3: TGTGCCAGCAGTTTTTGGCAGGGTGGAAACTATAATTCACCCCTCCACTTT.